The 10 T cell receptor beta chains below were found in one sample sequenced in a study of blood T cell repertoires in COVID-19. Some clones are missing from TCRdb's copy, which holds only in-frame ones; the method was immunoSEQ multiplex PCR. The table has 100,000 to 150,000 clones, nearly 70% seen once. The sequenced material came from peripheral blood. The receptors derive from a woman aged 65 to 85 with acute or convalescent COVID-19.

The chain has TRBV18 and TRBJ2-5; D is uncertain. Germline CDR1 reads KGHSH; CDR2 reads LQKENI. The V and J ends lost 6 bases and 0 bases respectively, with 2 bases between them. The CDR3 is 11 residues long. The CDR3 DNA sequence: TGTGCCAGCTCCAACCAAGAGACCCAGTACTTC. Its protein product is CASSNQETQYF.

The chain has TRBV6-2 or TRBV6-3 and TRBJ1-1; TRBD1 might be the D (5 bases). The CDR3 is made up of 13 amino acids. Trimming took 5 bases from V and 1 from J, leaving 8 bases between them. Germline values: CDR1 MNHEY, CDR2 SVGEGT. In nucleotides, the CDR3 is TGTGCCAGCAGTCGCAGGGAGAACACTGAAGCTTTCTTT. It yields the protein CASSRRENTEAFF.

The V gene is TRBV14, the J gene TRBJ1-3, with D unclear. The ends were cut back, 1 base at V and 4 bases at J, with 5 bases in the middle. The germline CDR1 and CDR2 sequences are SGHDN and FVKESK. The CDR3 loop spans 13 amino acids. The CDR3 loop is CASSQAGGNTIYF. In DNA, the CDR3 is TGTGCCAGCAGCCAAGCGGGAGGAAACACCATATATTTT.

This chain uses TRBV30 with TRBJ2-5; perhaps TRBD1 as D (6 bases). Germline lookup yields CDR1 GTSNPN and CDR2 SVGIG (reference sequence). The V end lost 5 bases, the J end lost 1 base, and 8 bases lay between the germline ends. This CDR3 has 12 residues. CDR3 sequence: CAWDRTQETQYF. For the CDR3, the DNA is TGTGCCTGGGACAGGACCCAAGAGACCCAGTACTTC.

The chain combines TRBV29-1 with TRBJ2-7, with 8 bases identical to TRBD2. CDR1 is SQVTM, CDR2 ANQGSEA, per germline. With V trimmed by 5 bases and J by 5 bases, 14 bases remained unmatched. This CDR3 contains 15 residues. The CDR3 loop reads CSVRGGRASGHEQYF. CDR3 DNA sequence: TGCAGCGTTCGAGGGGGGAGGGCTAGCGGGCACGAGCAGTACTTC.

Written as DNA, the CDR3 is TGTGCCAGCAGCCCCAGTTCCGGGACAGTCAACACTGAAGCTTTCTTT. Protein: CASSPSSGTVNTEAFF. The rearrangement links TRBV7-3 to TRBJ1-1; 7 bases map to TRBD1. The CDR3 length is 16 residues. Germline lookup yields CDR1 SGHTA and CDR2 FQGTGA. V dropped 5 bases and J dropped 2; count of bases not matched to a gene: 11.

The V call is TRBV29-1, the J call TRBJ1-2; 9 nucleotides agree with TRBD1. This CDR3 region has 14 residues. The germline CDR1 and CDR2 sequences are SQVTM and ANQGSEA. V lost 4 bases, J lost 1 base, and 4 bases stayed unmatched. The CDR3 reads CSVAQGANNYGYTF. DNA of the CDR3: TGCAGCGTTGCACAGGGGGCGAATAACTATGGCTACACCTTC.

The rearrangement uses TRBV25-1 and TRBJ2-3; D is unresolved. CDR1 and CDR2 (germline): MGHDK, SYGVNS. V was cut by 1 base and J by 1 base, with 9 bases left in between. CDR3 length equals 15 residues. The CDR3 loop reads CASSESLSGTDTQYF. CDR3 DNA sequence: TGTGCCAGCAGTGAATCCCTCTCCGGCACAGATACGCAGTATTTT.

This clone was seen at least ten times. The genes are TRBV19 and TRBJ1-2, with D maybe TRBD1 (6 bases). Germline V CDR1 and CDR2: LNHDA, SQIVND (reference sequence). This CDR3 region has 14 residues. V was trimmed by 2 bases and J by 4 bases, leaving 11 bases between them. CDR3 sequence reads: CASSIRDISYGYTF. The CDR3 region has the DNA TGTGCCAGTAGTATACGGGACATAAGCTATGGCTACACCTTC. The full variable domain, in which reference TRBV19 and TRBJ1-2 provide the parts outside the CDR3, is DGGITQSPKYLFRKEGQNVTLSCEQNLNHDAMYWYRQDPGQGLRLIYYSQIVNDFQKGDIAEGYSVSREKKESFPLTVTSAQKNPTAFYLCASSIRDISYGYTFGSGTRLTVV.

The chain employs TRBV28 and TRBJ2-2; 9 bases fit TRBD2. Germline V CDR1 and CDR2: MDHEN, SYDVKM. CDR3 length: 17 residues. Trimming took 7 bases from V and 6 from J; bases not matched to a gene: 15. The DNA for the CDR3 is TGTGCCAGCATCCCAGGCCATAGCGGGAGAAGGTCCGGGGAGCTGTTTTTT. It is translated as CASIPGHSGRRSGELFF.